The 19 T cell receptor beta chains below all came from one sample that was sequenced in a study of circulating and synovial CD4+ cells in juvenile arthritis. Libraries were prepared by immunoSEQ multiplex PCR; TCRdb keeps only in-frame clonotypes and omits some of them. The table includes 2,600 or so clones, 90% detected once. Sequencing input: HLA-DR+ CD4+ T cells from blood. The subset here: circulating pathogenic-like lymphocytes, sorted as HLA-DR+CD14-CD3+CD4+CD25low/- blood T cells. Receptors were obtained from a human donor with juvenile idiopathic arthritis.

The chain joins TRBV4-2 to TRBJ2-5; 9 nucleotides align to TRBD2. J lost 4 bases, V lost 0 bases, and 6 bases had no gene match. The CDR3 contains 16 residues. Germline CDR1 is LGHNA and CDR2 is YNFKEQ. The CDR3 loop is CASSQDRAGGPETQYF. The CDR3, as DNA: TGTGCCAGCAGCCAAGATAGGGCGGGGGGGCCAGAGACCCAGTACTTC.

The chain recombines TRBV5-1 with TRBJ1-5, with 11 nucleotides matching TRBD1. CDR3 length: 16 amino acids. CDR1 is SGHRS, CDR2 YFSETQ, per germline. Germline trimming cut 4 bases from V and 3 bases from J; bases unmatched to any gene: 6. This CDR3 is CASSPGTGGPNQPQHF. Here the CDR3 DNA reads TGCGCCAGCAGCCCAGGGACAGGGGGACCCAATCAGCCCCAGCATTTT.

This chain links TRBV6-1 with TRBJ1-2; no clear D. Germline values: CDR1 MNHNS, CDR2 SASEGT. The V and J ends lost 4 bases and 3 bases respectively, with 15 bases between them. This CDR3 region has 15 residues. The CDR3 DNA is TGTGCCAGCAGTGTCCGCGGGATGCCACACTATGGCTACACCTTC. It translates to CASSVRGMPHYGYTF.

Worth noting for this clone: Other DNA sequences in the same sample also yield this CDR3. The chain is built from TRBV29-1 and TRBJ1-6; TRBD1 agrees at 8 bases. The CDR3 runs to 13 residues. Looked up from germline, CDR1 is SQVTM and CDR2 is ANQGSEA. Trimming removed 5 bases from V and 6 bases from J; junction bases left unmatched: 3. The chain's CDR3 is CSVPDRGNSPLHF. The CDR3 coding sequence is TGCAGCGTTCCCGACAGGGGTAATTCACCCCTCCACTTT.

The gene calls are TRBV9 and TRBJ1-2; TRBD1 matches 9 bases. V was clipped by 0 bases and J by 6 bases; unmatched bases: 12. Germline V gene lookup returns CDR1 SGDLS and CDR2 YYNGEE. The CDR3 is made up of 17 amino acids. The DNA for the CDR3 is TGTGCCAGCAGCGTAGGACAGGGGACAGGGCAACTAAATGGCTACACCTTC. Its protein product is CASSVGQGTGQLNGYTF. The variable domain in full, with the rest retrieved from reference TRBV9 and TRBJ1-2, is DSGVTQTPKHLITATGQRVTLRCSPRSGDLSVYWYQQSLDQGLQFLIQYYNGEERAKGNILERFSAQQFPDLHSELNLSSLELGDSALYFCASSVGQGTGQLNGYTFGSGTRLTVV.

The chain is built from TRBV4-3 and TRBJ2-5; TRBD2 is a possible D gene (5 bases). Germline assignment: CDR1 LGHNA and CDR2 YSLEER. The CDR3 is made up of 16 amino acids. With 0 bases removed from V and 8 bases from J, the gap between germline ends came to 19 bases. This CDR3 reads CASSQERSGGLGTQYF. The CDR3 DNA follows: TGCGCCAGCAGCCAAGAGAGATCGGGCGGGCTGGGTACCCAGTACTTC.

V usage is TRBV4-3 and J usage is TRBJ2-6, with D perhaps matching TRBD2 (6 bases). The CDR3 runs to 19 residues. The ends were cut back, 1 base at V and 0 bases at J, with 16 bases in the middle. Germline V CDR1 and CDR2: LGHNA, YSLEER. CDR3 sequence: CASSQGGGSDSSGANVLTF. CDR3 sequence (DNA): TGCGCCAGCAGCCAAGGTGGGGGGTCAGACAGCTCTGGGGCCAACGTCCTGACTTTC.

As DNA, the CDR3 is TGCGCCAGCAGCCGGGGACTAGCGGGGTCCTACGAGCAGTACTTC. Residues: CASSRGLAGSYEQYF. The chain is built from TRBV4-3 and TRBJ2-7; 13 nucleotides line up with TRBD2. Trimming at V came to 4 bases and at J to 1 base, leaving 1 base not matched to a gene. The CDR3 runs 15 residues. Germline loops: CDR1 LGHNA, CDR2 YSLEER.

This chain connects TRBV7-3 to TRBJ2-3, with 15 bases fitting TRBD2. The germline V gene encodes CDR1 SGHTA and CDR2 FQGTGA. The CDR3 loop spans 17 amino acids. With V trimmed by 4 bases and J by 5 bases, 7 bases remained unmatched. The CDR3 here is CASSSGLAGGPGDTQYF. The CDR3 DNA sequence: TGTGCCAGCAGCTCCGGACTAGCGGGGGGGCCCGGAGATACGCAGTATTTT.

Concerning this clone itself: The identical CDR3 is also encoded by other nucleotide sequences in the sample. The V and J genes are TRBV7-6 and TRBJ1-6; unclear D gene. The CDR3 is 15 residues long. The ends were cut back, 1 base at V and 2 bases at J, with 6 bases in the middle. Germline V gene sequence: CDR1 SGHVS, CDR2 FNYEAQ. The CDR3 sequence: CASSLDGPYNSPLHF. In nucleotides, the CDR3 is TGTGCCAGCAGCTTAGATGGGCCCTATAATTCACCCCTCCACTTT.

CDR3 loop: CASSHVGQGNTGELFF. Written as DNA, the CDR3 is TGTGCCAGCAGCCATGTCGGACAGGGGAACACCGGGGAGCTGTTTTTT. J is TRBJ2-2 and V is TRBV4-2; 8 bases are shared with TRBD1. The CDR3 covers 16 residues. With V trimmed by 3 bases and J by 1 base, 4 bases remained unmatched. Germline V gives CDR1 LGHNA, CDR2 YNFKEQ.

This clone was observed a few times. V gene TRBV19 combines with J gene TRBJ1-5; 9 bases align to TRBD1. Germline loops: CDR1 LNHDA, CDR2 SQIVND (reference sequence). With V trimmed by 6 bases and J by 6 bases, 9 bases remained unmatched. The CDR3 sequence is 15 residues long. CDR3 loop: CASSRTGGDSQPQHF. The CDR3 DNA sequence: TGTGCCAGTAGCAGAACAGGGGGCGATAGTCAGCCCCAGCATTTT.

J is TRBJ2-6 and V is TRBV7-2; D is unclear. Germline values: CDR1 SGHTA, CDR2 FQGNSA. The CDR3 runs to 15 residues. V lost 2 bases, J lost 0 bases, and 5 bases lay in between. The CDR3 sequence is CASSLRSSGANVLTF. CDR3 DNA sequence: TGTGCCAGCAGCTTACGGAGCTCTGGGGCCAACGTCCTGACTTTC.

The rearrangement links TRBV4-1 to TRBJ2-6, with D possibly matching TRBD2 (6 bases). The length of the CDR3 is 16 residues. The germline V gene has CDR1 MGHRA and CDR2 YSYEKL. The V and J ends lost 1 base and 2 bases respectively, with 9 bases between them. The CDR3 spells CASSQGDFTGANVLTF. The CDR3 DNA reads as TGCGCCAGCAGCCAAGGGGACTTTACTGGGGCCAACGTCCTGACTTTC.

The V and J genes are TRBV4-1 and TRBJ2-1; 11 nucleotides match TRBD2. Trimming removed 5 bases from V and 5 bases from J; junction bases left unmatched: 8. The length of the CDR3 is 16 residues. Germline CDR1 MGHRA, CDR2 YSYEKL. Here the CDR3 DNA reads TGCGCCAGCAGCTCCCCGACTAGCGGGGACCACAATGAGCAGTTCTTC. Its protein is CASSSPTSGDHNEQFF.

The chain employs TRBV4-3 and TRBJ1-2; D perhaps matches TRBD1 (5 bases). Germline values: CDR1 LGHNA, CDR2 YSLEER. There are 15 residues in the CDR3. With 0 bases removed from V and 5 bases from J, the gap between germline ends came to 13 bases. The CDR3 sequence is CASSQDSQGWYGYTF. In DNA, the CDR3 is TGCGCCAGCAGCCAAGATAGCCAGGGCTGGTATGGCTACACCTTC.

This clone was seen more than once but under ten times. V is TRBV6-1 and J is TRBJ1-2, with TRBD1 as a possible D gene (5 bases). Trimming cost V 3 bases and J 5 bases, with 10 bases left between them. This CDR3 region has 13 residues. CDR1 and CDR2 (germline): MNHNS, SASEGT. Here the CDR3 DNA reads TGTGCCAGCAGTGAGGGGGGAGGGTATGGCTACACCTTC. This sequence encodes CASSEGGGYGYTF.

The rearrangement links TRBV12-5 to TRBJ2-1; D is possibly TRBD1 (6 bases). In germline, CDR1 is LGHNT, CDR2 FRNRAP. The CDR3 runs to 18 residues. The germline V and J ends were trimmed by 0 bases and 8 bases, with 23 bases remaining between them. CDR3 DNA: TGTGCTAGTGGTTTGGTACTTGGGCGGACGGATGACAGGCATGAGCAGTTCTTC. Its translation is CASGLVLGRTDDRHEQFF.

The chain joins TRBV29-1 to TRBJ2-1; 7 bases agree with TRBD1. V gave up 3 bases and J gave up 2 bases; unmatched junction bases: 10. In germline, CDR1 is SQVTM, CDR2 ANQGSEA. This CDR3 spans 16 amino acids. This chain's CDR3 is CSVEPMTGPTYNEQFF. DNA for the CDR3: TGCAGCGTTGAGCCTATGACAGGGCCCACCTACAATGAGCAGTTCTTC.